This T cell receptor (beta chain) was recovered during a study of control samples from healthy donors and cancer patients. Germline CDR1 LGHNA, CDR2 YSLEER. Trimming pared 2 bases from V and 2 bases from J, leaving 10 bases between. The CDR3 runs 15 residues. The assay was immunoSEQ multiplex PCR, and TCRdb's table has in-frame clones only and misses some. The sample consists of about 100,000 clones, about 90% of them appearing once. The sample was blood. The receptor comes from a woman in her 50s in good health. The gene calls are TRBV4-3 and TRBJ2-1; D is ambiguous. CDR3 region: CASSQSRAPYNEQFF. CDR3 nucleotide sequence: TGCGCCAGCAGCCAAAGTCGGGCCCCCTACAATGAGCAGTTCTTC.